A selection of T cell receptor beta chains follows, all from one sample in a study of shared clonotypes between healthy human individuals. The assay was immunoSEQ multiplex PCR, and TCRdb's table has in-frame clones only and misses some. The sample yields more than 1,200,000 clones, roughly 98.5% seen once. The sample taken for sequencing was naive CD4+ T cells sorted from blood. These receptors were taken from a man aged 25 to 40 in good health. The CDR3 runs from the conserved cysteine through the conserved F or W. The D gene is left open where the match is weak. Some rows have no size entry. The others give once, few or many, or a class for an expanded clone.

CDR3 length,clone size,V gene,D gene,J gene,CDR3 DNA,CDR3 protein
15,NA,TRBV27,TRBD1,TRBJ1-2,TGTGCCAGTCGATTGACAGGGGGCCCAAACTATGGCTACACCTTC,CASRLTGGPNYGYTF
14,NA,TRBV4-2,NA,TRBJ1-3,TGTGCCAGCAGCCAGAGGGGCTCGCCAGCCACCATATATTTT,CASSQRGSPATIYF
13,NA,TRBV29-1,NA,TRBJ2-3,TGCAGCGTTGTGGATGCCTTCCCAGATACGCAGTATTTT,CSVVDAFPDTQYF
13,NA,TRBV9,NA,TRBJ2-6,TGTGCCAGCAGCGTTGCTGGGGCCAACGTCCTGACTTTC,CASSVAGANVLTF
13,NA,TRBV7-2,NA,TRBJ2-7,TGTGCCAGCAGCTTAGTATTCGGTTACGAGCAGTACTTC,CASSLVFGYEQYF
13,NA,TRBV9,NA,TRBJ2-3,TGTGCCAGCAGCACCCTTAGCACAGATACGCAGTATTTT,CASSTLSTDTQYF
15,NA,TRBV18,NA,TRBJ2-3,TGTGCCAGCTCACCCAGGGACACAAACACAGATACGCAGTATTTT,CASSPRDTNTDTQYF
13,NA,TRBV30,NA,TRBJ1-5,TGTGCCTGGAGTGTAAATGTCAATCAGCCCCAGCATTTT,CAWSVNVNQPQHF
16,once,TRBV13,NA,TRBJ2-2,TGTGCCAGCAGCTTTCTCGACAGGAGGAGCACCGGGGAGCTGTTTTTT,CASSFLDRRSTGELFF
14,NA,TRBV7-9,NA,TRBJ2-7,TGTGCCAGCAGCTTATCAGGGGCGGGCTACGAGCAGTACTTC,CASSLSGAGYEQYF
15,once,TRBV10-3,TRBD2,TRBJ2-5,TGTGCCATCAGTGAGAAGGCAGCGGGAGATGAGACCCAGTACTTC,CAISEKAAGDETQYF
15,NA,TRBV18,NA,TRBJ1-3,TGTGCCAGCTCACCAAAGACTTCGGGCGGAAACACCATATATTTT,CASSPKTSGGNTIYF
17,NA,TRBV4-3,NA,TRBJ2-6,TGCGCCAGCAGCCAAGAGGGGTGGGCATCCGGGGCCAACGTCCTGACTTTC,CASSQEGWASGANVLTF
15,NA,TRBV5-1,NA,TRBJ2-1,TGCGCCAGCAGCTTGGTAGCGGTTACCTACAATGAGCAGTTCTTC,CASSLVAVTYNEQFF
18,NA,TRBV10-1,NA,TRBJ1-1,TGCGCCAGCAGTGAGAGGCCGGGGGATAAAGGTAGAGCCACTGAAGCTTTCTTT,CASSERPGDKGRATEAFF
14,NA,TRBV6-6,NA,TRBJ2-7,TGTGCCAGCAGTTACGGGGGCCTTCCCTACGAGCAGTACTTC,CASSYGGLPYEQYF
15,NA,TRBV5-1,TRBD1,TRBJ2-1,TGCGCCAGCAGCTTGCGGGACAGGCCATTCAATGAGCAGTTCTTC,CASSLRDRPFNEQFF
16,once,TRBV5-4,TRBD2,TRBJ2-1,TGTGCCAGCAGCACGGCCGGGACTAGCGGACACAATGAGCAGTTCTTC,CASSTAGTSGHNEQFF
14,once,TRBV7-2,TRBD1,TRBJ2-5,TGTGCCAGCAGCACTCAGACAGGGGGTGAGACCCAGTACTTC,CASSTQTGGETQYF
13,NA,TRBV5-1,TRBD1,TRBJ2-2,TGCGCCAGCAGCCAGAGACAGGGCGGGGAGCTGTTTTTT,CASSQRQGGELFF
14,NA,TRBV2,TRBD1,TRBJ2-2,TGTGCCAGCAGTGCATTCAGGGGGCGCGGGGAGCTGTTTTTT,CASSAFRGRGELFF
13,NA,TRBV6-6,NA,TRBJ2-1,TGTGCCAGCAGTTCGACTGCCGTCGCTGAGCAGTTCTTC,CASSSTAVAEQFF
15,NA,TRBV9,NA,TRBJ2-1,TGTGCCAGCAGCGTAGGAGGACGGAACTACAATGAGCAGTTCTTC,CASSVGGRNYNEQFF
16,NA,TRBV11-2,TRBD2,TRBJ2-3,TGTGCCAGCAGCCCCTCCGGGACTAGCATGACAGATACGCAGTATTTT,CASSPSGTSMTDTQYF
15,NA,TRBV27,NA,TRBJ2-7,TGTGCCAGCAGTTTAAGGTTGGGGGAAACCTACGAGCAGTACTTC,CASSLRLGETYEQYF
17,NA,TRBV9,TRBD2,TRBJ2-7,TGTGCCAGCAGCGTAGACCCCTCTAGCGGGGTCATCTACGAGCAGTACTTC,CASSVDPSSGVIYEQYF
15,NA,TRBV5-4,NA,TRBJ2-7,TGTGCCAGCAGCTTGGGACTGATGGGGCCCTACGAGCAGTACTTC,CASSLGLMGPYEQYF
14,NA,TRBV12-5,NA,TRBJ2-7,TGTGCTAGTGGTTTGGTACTTAGCGACTACGAGCAGTACTTC,CASGLVLSDYEQYF
17,NA,TRBV4-3,NA,TRBJ1-4,TGCGCCAGCAGCCAAGATCGGGGGACTCACCTCCTCGAAAAACTGTTTTTT,CASSQDRGTHLLEKLFF
13,NA,TRBV18,NA,TRBJ2-3,TGTGCCAGCTCACCATCGGCCCCAGATACGCAGTATTTT,CASSPSAPDTQYF
17,NA,TRBV15,NA,TRBJ2-1,TGTGCCACCAGCAGAGATCGTGGAGGGAGCTCCTACAATGAGCAGTTCTTC,CATSRDRGGSSYNEQFF
15,NA,TRBV5-6,TRBD1,TRBJ1-4,TGTGCCAGCAGACCGACGACAGGGGCCGCGCAAAAACTGTTTTTT,CASRPTTGAAQKLFF
14,NA,TRBV2,NA,TRBJ2-3,TGTGCCAGCAGTGATTACCGGGCCACAGATACGCAGTATTTT,CASSDYRATDTQYF
12,NA,TRBV6-6,NA,TRBJ1-4,TGTGCCAGCAGTGCAGGGAATGAAAAACTGTTTTTT,CASSAGNEKLFF
15,NA,TRBV6-1,NA,TRBJ1-1,TGTGCCAGCAGTGATGTGCGACAGGCGAGAACTGAAGCTTTCTTT,CASSDVRQARTEAFF
16,NA,TRBV6-1,TRBD2,TRBJ2-7,TGTGCCAGCAGTGGGACTAGCGGGAGTAAATACTACGAGCAGTACTTC,CASSGTSGSKYYEQYF
15,NA,TRBV5-1,NA,TRBJ2-7,TGCGCCAGCAGCTCCGTTGACAGTAAGATCTACGAGCAGTACTTC,CASSSVDSKIYEQYF
13,NA,TRBV6-4,NA,TRBJ2-1,TGTGCCAGCAGTGGAAATAGCTACAATGAGCAGTTCTTC,CASSGNSYNEQFF
15,NA,TRBV10-3,TRBD1,TRBJ2-5,TGTGCCACTCAGCAACCGGGACAGGTTGACGAGACCCAGTACTTC,CATQQPGQVDETQYF
15,NA,TRBV11-2,TRBD1,TRBJ1-5,TGTGCCAGCAGCTTAGGGGACAGCTCTTATCAGCCCCAGCATTTT,CASSLGDSSYQPQHF
16,NA,TRBV5-4,NA,TRBJ1-3,TGTGCCAGCAGCTTGGGAGACAGAACCTCTGGAAACACCATATATTTT,CASSLGDRTSGNTIYF
15,NA,TRBV15,TRBD1,TRBJ1-5,TGTGCCACCAGCAGACAGGGGGCAGATAATCAGCCCCAGCATTTT,CATSRQGADNQPQHF
12,NA,TRBV29-1,NA,TRBJ2-5,TGCAGCGTCGACAGTCCGCAAGAGACCCAGTACTTC,CSVDSPQETQYF
15,NA,TRBV10-3,TRBD2,TRBJ2-5,TGTGCCATCAGTGAACGGACTAGCGGAAAAGAGACCCAGTACTTC,CAISERTSGKETQYF
15,NA,TRBV27,NA,TRBJ2-1,TGTGCCAGCAGTGGGGTAGGGACACCGTACAATGAGCAGTTCTTC,CASSGVGTPYNEQFF
15,NA,TRBV7-8,NA,TRBJ2-7,TGTGCCAGCAGCATGGGACACCCGGAGGCCTACGAGCAGTACTTC,CASSMGHPEAYEQYF
12,NA,TRBV11-2,NA,TRBJ1-1,TGTGCCAGCAGCTTAGATCGTTTTGAAGCTTTCTTT,CASSLDRFEAFF
15,once,TRBV6-1,TRBD2,TRBJ2-7,TGTGCCAGCAGTGTTCCAGCGGGAGGGCCGGGAGAGCAGTACTTC,CASSVPAGGPGEQYF
14,once,TRBV5-4,TRBD2,TRBJ2-3,TGTGCCAGCAGCTTGCCCCTAGCGGGAGATACGCAGTATTTT,CASSLPLAGDTQYF
13,NA,TRBV6-1,NA,TRBJ1-1,TGTGCCAGCAGCGGTAATTTGAACACTGAAGCTTTCTTT,CASSGNLNTEAFF
16,NA,TRBV10-1,NA,TRBJ2-3,TGCGCCAGCAGTGAAGTCGGACGGGCCGGCACAGATACGCAGTATTTT,CASSEVGRAGTDTQYF
16,NA,TRBV5-8,TRBD1,TRBJ1-1,TGTGCCAGCAGCTTGGTGACAGGGGCGCCGAACACTGAAGCTTTCTTT,CASSLVTGAPNTEAFF
13,NA,TRBV5-5,TRBD1,TRBJ2-1,TGTGCCAGCAGCTTGGGGACAGGCAATGAGCAGTTCTTC,CASSLGTGNEQFF
16,NA,TRBV9,TRBD2,TRBJ2-7,TGTGCCAGCAGCGTAGATCCAGCGGGAAGCACCTACGAGCAGTACTTC,CASSVDPAGSTYEQYF
15,NA,TRBV5-1,NA,TRBJ2-7,TGCGCCAGCAGCTTGGGACAGGCTGAGTCCTACGAGCAGTACTTC,CASSLGQAESYEQYF
11,NA,TRBV28,NA,TRBJ2-3,TGTGCCAGCAGTAGAGGTCAAACGCAGTATTTT,CASSRGQTQYF